The 7 T cell receptor beta chains reported below all come from one sample, sequenced in a study of shared clonotypes between healthy human individuals. CD8 cells classed as naive were CD45RO-negative and positively selected for CCR7, excluding terminally differentiated effector memory CD45RA+ cells. Clones were read by immunoSEQ multiplex PCR, and TCRdb kept only the in-frame ones, dropping some. Among 560,000 or so clones listed, approximately 96% were seen once. Sequencing input: naive CD8+ T cells sorted from blood. These receptors came from a woman in her 30s in good health.

The rearrangement joins TRBV19 to TRBJ1-1; D unresolved. Germline lookup yields CDR1 LNHDA and CDR2 SQIVND (reference sequence). CDR3 length: 14 residues. V lost 3 bases to trimming and J lost 0 bases, with 8 bases between them. CDR3 residues: CASSIEAMNTEAFF. DNA for the CDR3: TGTGCCAGTAGTATCGAGGCTATGAACACTGAAGCTTTCTTT.

The CDR3 protein is CASSYSGQTYEQYF. The CDR3 nucleotides are TGTGCCAGCAGCTACTCCGGACAAACCTACGAGCAGTACTTC. The chain is built from TRBV4-2 and TRBJ2-7, with D perhaps matching TRBD1 (5 bases). This CDR3 is built from 14 residues. V lost 5 bases to trimming and J lost 2 bases, with 13 bases between them. CDR1 and CDR2 from the germline V gene are LGHNA and YNFKEQ.

The chain has TRBV28 and TRBJ1-1; D ambiguous. CDR3 length equals 18 residues. The ends were cut back, 4 bases at V and 0 bases at J, with 21 bases in the middle. Germline CDR1 is MDHEN and CDR2 is SYDVKM. The CDR3 coding sequence is TGTGCCAGCAGTTCGAACCTTTTATCCGGGTCCCTGAACACTGAAGCTTTCTTT. Residues: CASSSNLLSGSLNTEAFF.

The V call is TRBV27, the J call TRBJ2-7, with 12 bases lining up with TRBD2. J gave up 1 base and V 0 bases, and 4 bases lay outside the gene matches. The CDR3 is made up of 17 amino acids. Germline CDR1 reads MNHEY; CDR2 reads SMNVEV (reference sequence). The CDR3 region is CASSLSATSGSSYEQYF. The CDR3 coding sequence is TGTGCCAGCAGTTTATCGGCGACTAGCGGGAGTTCCTACGAGCAGTACTTC.

The chain has TRBV7-3 and TRBJ2-5, with 7 bases identical to TRBD2. Per the germline V gene, CDR1 is SGHTA and CDR2 is FQGTGA. This CDR3 comprises 14 residues. After removal of 3 bases from V and 4 bases from J, the junction contained 5 bases not matched to a gene. The CDR3 spells CASSFGGRRETQYF. DNA for the CDR3: TGTGCCAGCAGCTTCGGCGGGAGACGAGAGACCCAGTACTTC.

Regarding this clone: Other DNA sequences in the sample encode the same CDR3. The chain has TRBV5-6 and TRBJ1-2; tentatively, D is TRBD1 (5 bases). The CDR3 contains 13 residues. The germline V gene encodes CDR1 SGHDT and CDR2 YYEEEE. V was clipped by 0 bases and J by 4 bases, with 7 bases between them. CDR3 nucleotides: TGTGCCAGCAGCTTGGGGGGCCCCTATGGCTACACCTTC. Amino acids: CASSLGGPYGYTF.

The V call is TRBV2, the J call TRBJ1-1; TRBD1 might be the D (5 bases). Germline values: CDR1 SNHLY, CDR2 FYNNEI. The CDR3 extends over 12 amino acids. Trimming pared 4 bases from V and 3 bases from J, leaving 6 bases between. CDR3 nucleotides: TGTGCCAGCAGTGCGGGACACACTGAAGCTTTCTTT. Protein sequence: CASSAGHTEAFF.